The next 8 T cell receptor beta chains were all read from a single sample in a study of T cells after yellow fever vaccination (dated by TCRdb to the late 2010s). Libraries came from 5' RACE. Sequencing took place on an Illumina HiSeq 2500. Using fastp trimming at Q25 and MiXCR clonotype assembly, TCRdb reanalyzed the public sequencing data and kept in-frame beta chains. Under each unique CDR3 protein, matching rows form one entry showing the most common genes and DNA. Across this sample there are some 600,000 distinct CDR3 sequences, with more than 9% seen only once. Of the sample, just under 15% is held by the ten largest clones. Interpreted using the paper, the treatment or condition label stands for: live attenuated yellow fever vaccine strain. Sample: PBMCs, taken on the day of the yellow fever booster vaccination. These receptors came from a man aged 30-40 years who received the YFV17D yellow fever vaccine.

This clonotype was picked up many times. The rearrangement links TRBV5-4 to TRBJ2-2; D uncertain. The CDR3 has 14 residues. Germline V gene data show CDR1 as SGHNT and CDR2 as YYREEE (reference sequence). The V and J ends lost 2 bases and 4 bases respectively, with 9 bases between them. Here the CDR3 DNA reads TGTGCCAGCAGCTTAATGGGTAGCACCGGGGAGCTGTTTTTT. Protein sequence: CASSLMGSTGELFF.

This clonotype was detected many times. This rearrangement joins TRBV3-1 to TRBJ2-2; 11 nucleotides agree with TRBD2. Germline V gene lookup returns CDR1 LGHDT and CDR2 YNNKEL (reference sequence). The CDR3 spans 15 residues. The J segment lost 4 bases and the V segment lost 4 bases, leaving 2 bases of the junction unmatched. CDR3 nucleotide sequence: TGTGCCAGCAGCCCACTAGCGGGGGTCACCGGGGAGCTGTTTTTT. It specifies CASSPLAGVTGELFF.

V is TRBV28 and J is TRBJ2-1; 10 bases fit TRBD2. The CDR3 sequence is 15 residues long. Per germline, CDR1 MDHEN and CDR2 SYDVKM. After removal of 6 bases from V and 7 bases from J, the junction contained 9 bases not matched to a gene. The CDR3: CASRESSGSLNEQFF. The CDR3 region has the DNA TGTGCCAGCAGAGAGTCTAGCGGGAGTTTAAATGAGCAGTTCTTC.

The chain has TRBV23-1 and TRBJ2-7, with D perhaps matching TRBD2 (6 bases). TRBV23-1 is recorded as an ORF, its role being uncertain. V lost 10 bases, J lost 3 bases, and 16 bases lay in between. This CDR3 has 13 amino acids. The chain's CDR3 is CATTGTGDYEQYF. DNA for the CDR3: TGCGCCACCACCGGGACGGGAGACTACGAGCAGTACTTC.

There are a few counts of this clonotype. The chain carries TRBV7-9 and TRBJ2-2; the D is unclear. Germline lookup yields CDR1 SEHNR and CDR2 FQNEAQ (reference sequence). V was shortened by 5 bases and J by 0 bases, with 7 bases between the two germline ends. The CDR3 has 14 residues. Here the CDR3 reads CASSGRSNTGELFF. The CDR3 DNA follows: TGTGCCAGCAGCGGCCGATCGAACACCGGGGAGCTGTTTTTT. Full variable domain (remainder filled in from reference TRBV7-9 and TRBJ2-2): DTGVSQNPRHKITKRGQNVTFRCDPISEHNRLYWYRQTLGQGPEFLTYFQNEAQLEKSRLLSDRFSAERPKGSFSTLEIQRTEQGDSAMYLCASSGRSNTGELFFGEGSRLTVL.

This chain uses TRBV18 with TRBJ2-2; unclear D gene. CDR1 is KGHSH, CDR2 LQKENI, per germline. There are 14 residues in the CDR3. Trimming stripped 2 bases from V and 6 bases from J, with 10 bases between. The CDR3 is CASSPYQGAGELFF. The CDR3 DNA is TGTGCCAGCTCACCATATCAAGGAGCCGGGGAGCTGTTTTTT. Filled out from reference TRBV18 and TRBJ2-2, the complete variable domain reads NAGVMQNPRHLVRRRGQEARLRCSPMKGHSHVYWYRQLPEEGLKFMVYLQKENIIDESGMPKERFSAEFPKEGPSILRIQQVVRGDSAAYFCASSPYQGAGELFFGEGSRLTVL.

In this sample, this clonotype turned up a few times. V and J are TRBV7-2 and TRBJ1-5; D is undetermined. This CDR3 comprises 13 residues. V was shortened by 4 bases and J by 6 bases, with 10 bases between the two germline ends. Germline loops: CDR1 SGHTA, CDR2 FQGNSA. As DNA, the CDR3 is TGTGCCAGCAGCTCTGACCCCGCTCAGCCCCAGCATTTT. Residues: CASSSDPAQPQHF.

In its sample, this clonotype was seen a few times. This chain uses TRBV5-1 with TRBJ2-5, with 9 bases aligning to TRBD2. Germline V gene data show CDR1 as SGHRS and CDR2 as YFSETQ. V dropped 6 bases and J dropped 2; count of bases not matched to a gene: 8. The CDR3 contains 15 residues. CDR3 residues: CASTSAAGGQETQYF. CDR3 DNA: TGCGCCAGCACCTCTGCTGCGGGAGGGCAAGAGACCCAGTACTTC.